This T cell receptor beta chain was sequenced for a study of chemoradiotherapy in HPV16-positive cancers. Looking at the study overall: Candidate HPV-specific T-cell clones and common TCR motifs came from functional assays in a couple of HPV16-positive patients.

This CDR3 comprises 14 residues. CDR1 SGHVS and CDR2 FNYEAQ come from the germline V gene. V lost 0 bases and J 4 bases, leaving 9 bases between the germline ends. Notes on this clone: What it recognizes is unknown.

Sequencing used immunoSEQ multiplex PCR; TCRdb keeps in-frame clones, though not all of them. This table holds around 4,900 clones, 85% found once. Study-wide findings and caveats: Functional assays defining HPV-specific T cells used only a couple of HPV16-positive patients.

The rearrangement uses TRBV7-6 and TRBJ1-1; D is possibly TRBD1 (5 bases). This sequence originates from a human donor with HPV-associated anogenital cancer. The sequencing here drew on tumor tissue, taken from a patient who underwent chemoradiotherapy. The CDR3 sequence is CASSLAGAPTEAFF. For the CDR3, the DNA is TGTGCCAGCAGCTTAGCAGGGGCCCCCACTGAAGCTTTCTTT.